This T cell receptor beta chain was documented in a study of shared clonotypes between healthy human individuals. The overall study: Three plates each covered CD4 naive and memory; CD8 naive two, CD8 memory one.

Regarding the study as a whole: An expected dependence of interdonor clonotype sharing on sequencing depth was noted. The researchers took only blood, and tissue repertoires probably look different.

Sorted subsets were amplified in replicate PCRs using 150 to 250 ng DNA, tens of thousands of T cell genomes. TCRdb keeps only in-frame clones here, not all; method: immunoSEQ multiplex PCR. The table shows about 680,000 clones, with roughly nine tenths occurring only once. Comment on this clone: The antigen is undetermined.

Naive CD8 populations comprised CD45RO-negative cells positively selected for CCR7, excluding terminally differentiated effector memory CD45RA+ cells. The source of this sequence is a man aged 30 to 39 in good health. Sample: naive CD8+ T cells sorted from blood.

CDR3 sequence (DNA): TGCAGCGTTGAAAGTGCCTTATCGGGAAAACTGTTTTTT. As protein: CSVESALSGKLFF. The V call is TRBV29-1, the J call TRBJ1-4; D gene ambiguous. The CDR3 has 13 amino acids. Germline V CDR1 and CDR2: SQVTM, ANQGSEA. The V gene lost 2 bases and the J gene lost 10 bases, with 14 bases spanning the gap.